The 28 T cell receptor beta chains below were found in one sample sequenced in a study of cytomegalovirus exposure and HLA in healthy donors. PCR used 60 Vbeta primers and 13 Jbeta primers. This table comes from immunoSEQ multiplex PCR, and its TCRdb copy is limited to in-frame clones, with some not included. The table lists a few hundred thousand clones, 80% of them singletons. Sample: PBMCs. These TCRs come from a girl between 2 and 10 years old in good health and CMV-seronegative.

This chain uses TRBV7-9 with TRBJ2-1; weak D call: TRBD1 (5 bases). This CDR3 has 14 amino acids. The V gene's germline CDR1 is SEHNR and CDR2 FQNEAQ (reference sequence). V lost 0 bases to trimming and J lost 7 bases, with 10 bases between them. CDR3 nucleotides: TGTGCCAGCAGCTTAGCTCACTCAGGGAATGAGCAGTTCTTC. Amino acids: CASSLAHSGNEQFF.

The V call is TRBV7-2, the J call TRBJ2-3; D is possibly TRBD2 (6 bases). This CDR3 has 15 residues. V gave up 1 base and J gave up 7 bases, with 15 bases separating them. Germline CDR1 is SGHTA and CDR2 is FQGNSA. Here the CDR3 reads CASSLESGSPHTQYF. Written as DNA, the CDR3 is TGTGCCAGCAGCTTAGAGAGCGGGTCTCCTCATACGCAGTATTTT.

The chain couples TRBV30 to TRBJ2-5; maybe TRBD2 (7 bases). V lost 4 bases, J lost 4 bases, and 19 bases lay in between. CDR1 is GTSNPN, CDR2 SVGIG, per germline (reference sequence). The CDR3 covers 15 residues. This CDR3 is CAWIRGGGLRETQYF. The CDR3 bases are TGTGCCTGGATCAGAGGGGGGGGATTGAGAGAGACCCAGTACTTC.

CDR3 residues: CASRTGPGGETQYF. The CDR3 nucleotides read TGTGCCAGCAGAACGGGCCCCGGGGGAGAGACCCAGTACTTC. The rearrangement links TRBV28 to TRBJ2-5; D possibly corresponds to TRBD2 (6 bases). V was clipped by 6 bases and J by 4 bases, with 15 bases between them. Germline V gene sequence: CDR1 MDHEN, CDR2 SYDVKM. This CDR3 has 14 amino acids.

This clone was seen a single time. The chain has TRBV11-2 and TRBJ1-2, with TRBD1 identical over 7 bases. CDR1 is SGHAT, CDR2 FQNNGV, per germline. Trimming removed 2 bases from V and 3 bases from J; junction bases left unmatched: 15. The CDR3 runs 18 residues. The CDR3: CASSLIRGTAQPDYGYTF. CDR3 nucleotides: TGTGCCAGCAGCTTAATTCGTGGGACAGCCCAGCCTGACTATGGCTACACCTTC.

V and J are TRBV9 and TRBJ2-3, with 8 bases identical to TRBD1. V lost 4 bases to trimming and J lost 2 bases; unmatched junction nucleotides: 21. Germline CDR1 SGDLS, CDR2 YYNGEE. The CDR3 runs 20 residues. CDR3 coding DNA: TGTGCCAGCAGCCCACCCGGGGGACAGGCTAGCAAAGAGGACACAGATACGCAGTATTTT. Protein sequence: CASSPPGGQASKEDTDTQYF.

The chain combines TRBV27 with TRBJ1-2; 8 bases are a match to TRBD1. Germline lookup yields CDR1 MNHEY and CDR2 SMNVEV (reference sequence). The CDR3 runs to 15 residues. J was trimmed by 5 bases and V by 5 bases; bases with no gene match: 10. In DNA form, the CDR3 reads TGTGCCAGCAGTCCCGGACAGGGATTAGGGTATGGCTACACCTTC. Protein product: CASSPGQGLGYGYTF.

The chain links TRBV11-1 to TRBJ2-1; the D gene is possibly TRBD1 (6 bases). The CDR3 length is 10 residues. Trimming took 8 bases from V and 9 from J, leaving 8 bases between them. Per germline, CDR1 SGHAT and CDR2 FQDESV (reference sequence). The CDR3 DNA reads TGTGCCAGCGGACAGACTGAGCAGTTCTTC. This encodes CASGQTEQFF.

The chain couples TRBV29-1 to TRBJ2-5; 7 bases align to TRBD2. V was pared by 7 bases and J by 4 bases, with 12 bases of the junction left unmatched. CDR3 length: 14 amino acids. CDR1 and CDR2 from the germline V gene are SQVTM and ANQGSEA. The CDR3 DNA sequence: TGCAGCGCCGTAACGGGGAGGGCCGGAGAGACCCAGTACTTC. Protein product: CSAVTGRAGETQYF.

V is TRBV9 and J is TRBJ1-5; 9 positions match TRBD1. Germline V gene lookup returns CDR1 SGDLS and CDR2 YYNGEE. After removal of 4 bases from V and 6 bases from J, the junction contained 8 bases not matched to a gene. The CDR3 runs 15 residues. CDR3 amino acids: CASSYGQGIGQPQHF. The CDR3 region has the DNA TGTGCCAGCAGCTATGGACAGGGGATAGGTCAGCCCCAGCATTTT.

The chain combines TRBV7-8 with TRBJ2-7; 9 bases agree with TRBD2. The V and J ends lost 3 bases and 2 bases, in that order; junction bases with no gene match: 5. The germline CDR1 and CDR2 sequences are SGHVS and FQNEAQ. The length of the CDR3 is 15 residues. This chain's CDR3 is CASSLMLAGAYEQYF. For the CDR3, the DNA is TGTGCCAGCAGCTTGATGTTAGCGGGAGCCTACGAGCAGTACTTC.

The V gene is TRBV28, the J gene TRBJ2-5; a possible D gene is TRBD1 (5 bases). V lost 2 bases, J lost 2 bases, and 6 bases lay in between. CDR3 length: 13 amino acids. Germline values: CDR1 MDHEN, CDR2 SYDVKM. The DNA for the CDR3 is TGTGCCAGCAGTTTACCAGGGCAAGAGACCCAGTACTTC. This encodes CASSLPGQETQYF.

The chain employs TRBV19 and TRBJ2-1; maybe TRBD2 (7 bases). CDR3 length: 16 amino acids. V gave up 1 base and J gave up 1 base, with 11 bases separating them. Germline loops: CDR1 LNHDA, CDR2 SQIVND (reference sequence). DNA for the CDR3: TGTGCCAGTAGTATAGGGGGGGGCCGTTCCTACAATGAGCAGTTCTTC. This codes for CASSIGGGRSYNEQFF.

The V call is TRBV5-4, the J call TRBJ2-7; 10 bases map to TRBD1. Germline CDR1 reads SGHNT; CDR2 reads YYREEE (reference sequence). The V and J ends lost 4 bases and 3 bases, in that order; junction bases with no gene match: 7. The CDR3 is made up of 15 amino acids. CDR3 DNA sequence: TGTGCCAGCAGCCCGGGCGGGACAGGGGTCTACGAGCAGTACTTC. Its translation: CASSPGGTGVYEQYF.

In DNA form, the CDR3 reads TGTGCCAGCAGCTTTCACCAAAAACAGGTCCCGAACACCGGGGAGCTGTTTTTT. Amino acids: CASSFHQKQVPNTGELFF. The V and J genes are TRBV7-9 and TRBJ2-2; D is possibly TRBD1 (5 bases). The CDR3 consists of 18 residues. The ends were cut back, 3 bases at V and 0 bases at J, with 17 bases in the middle. Looked up from germline, CDR1 is SEHNR and CDR2 is FQNEAQ (reference sequence). Combining the CDR3 with reference TRBV7-9 and TRBJ2-2 gives the whole variable domain DTGVSQNPRHKITKRGQNVTFRCDPISEHNRLYWYRQTLGQGPEFLTYFQNEAQLEKSRLLSDRFSAERPKGSFSTLEIQRTEQGDSAMYLCASSFHQKQVPNTGELFFGEGSRLTVL.

This clone was seen once. The chain links TRBV4-2 to TRBJ1-5, with D uncertain. The CDR3 has 21 amino acids. V was cut by 0 bases and J by 2 bases, with 26 bases left in between. Germline lookup yields CDR1 LGHNA and CDR2 YNFKEQ. CDR3 sequence (DNA): TGTGCCAGCAGCCAAGAGGTGGAGGACGGGAGACTACTTCGGGGCAATCAGCCCCAGCATTTT. Translated: CASSQEVEDGRLLRGNQPQHF.

The V gene is TRBV14, the J gene TRBJ1-1, with 8 nucleotides matching TRBD1. The trim removed 6 bases at V and 7 bases at J, leaving 10 bases unmatched. CDR1 and CDR2 from the germline V gene are SGHDN and FVKESK. This CDR3 comprises 14 residues. The CDR3 here is CASSSTGGNNEAFF. CDR3 nucleotides: TGTGCCAGCAGTAGCACAGGGGGTAATAATGAAGCTTTCTTT.

CDR3 residues: CASRLPGAPYEQYF. The CDR3 coding sequence is TGTGCCAGCAGACTTCCGGGAGCCCCCTACGAGCAGTACTTC. The chain employs TRBV27 and TRBJ2-7; D possibly corresponds to TRBD2 (6 bases). Germline V gene sequence: CDR1 MNHEY, CDR2 SMNVEV (reference sequence). The germline V and J ends were trimmed by 6 bases and 2 bases, with 14 bases remaining between them. This CDR3 comprises 14 residues.

The rearrangement links TRBV5-1 to TRBJ1-3, with a possible D match to TRBD1 (5 bases). V lost 0 bases and J lost 4, with 17 bases in between. Germline assignment: CDR1 SGHRS and CDR2 YFSETQ. This CDR3 region has 17 residues. The CDR3: CASSLGVSGGRGNTIYF. The CDR3 DNA reads as TGCGCCAGCAGCTTGGGAGTATCGGGGGGAAGAGGAAACACCATATATTTT.

The rearrangement joins TRBV2 to TRBJ2-7; no clear D gene. This CDR3 has 14 amino acids. The V gene lost 2 bases and the J gene lost 0 bases, with 8 bases spanning the gap. CDR1 and CDR2 from the germline V gene are SNHLY and FYNNEI. The CDR3 coding sequence is TGTGCCAGCAGTGAACTGGGCCCCTCCTACGAGCAGTACTTC. Residues: CASSELGPSYEQYF.

The genes are TRBV19 and TRBJ2-1; 9 bases line up with TRBD1. Germline-derived CDR1 and CDR2 are LNHDA and SQIVND (reference sequence). V gave up 5 bases and J gave up 0 bases; unmatched junction bases: 5. The CDR3 is made up of 16 amino acids. This CDR3 reads CASSPRQGVSYNEQFF. DNA for the CDR3: TGTGCCAGTAGTCCACGACAGGGGGTCTCCTACAATGAGCAGTTCTTC. Full variable domain (remainder filled in from reference TRBV19 and TRBJ2-1): DGGITQSPKYLFRKEGQNVTLSCEQNLNHDAMYWYRQDPGQGLRLIYYSQIVNDFQKGDIAEGYSVSREKKESFPLTVTSAQKNPTAFYLCASSPRQGVSYNEQFFGPGTRLTVL.

The J gene is TRBJ2-7, the V gene TRBV7-3; 8 bases match TRBD2. The CDR3 consists of 15 residues. Germline V lookup: CDR1 SGHTA, CDR2 FQGTGA. V shed 3 bases and J 3 bases; nucleotides not matched to a gene: 7. The DNA of the CDR3 is TGTGCCAGCAGCTTCCGGGGGGGGGTCGGCTACGAGCAGTACTTC. Translated, it gives CASSFRGGVGYEQYF.

The sample holds one count of this clone. J is TRBJ2-3 and V is TRBV15, with no clear D. The CDR3 loop spans 15 amino acids. Germline-derived CDR1 and CDR2 are LNHNV and YYDKDF (reference sequence). V dropped 0 bases and J dropped 0 bases, with 7 bases sitting between them. The CDR3 DNA follows: TGTGCCACCAGCAGAGATCGTGTGAGCACAGATACGCAGTATTTT. This encodes CATSRDRVSTDTQYF.

In its sample, this clone was seen a few times. The chain has TRBV6-6 and TRBJ2-3; 7 bases align to TRBD2. The CDR3 loop spans 15 amino acids. V trimming: 5 bases; J trimming: 4 bases; junction bases outside the gene matches: 9. Germline CDR1 MNHNY, CDR2 SVGAGI (reference sequence). CDR3 in DNA: TGTGCCAGCAGTCTCGCGGGGGAGTTGGCAGATACGCAGTATTTT. Translated, it gives CASSLAGELADTQYF.

This rearrangement joins TRBV13 to TRBJ2-5; perhaps TRBD2 as D (5 bases). V shed 1 base and J shed 0 bases, with 9 bases lying between them. The CDR3 totals 15 residues. Germline loops: CDR1 PRHDT, CDR2 FYEKMQ (reference sequence). The CDR3 region has the DNA TGTGCCAGCAGCTTAGCGGGATGGAACCAAGAGACCCAGTACTTC. This gives the protein CASSLAGWNQETQYF.

The chain joins TRBV29-1 to TRBJ2-1; tentative D call: TRBD2 (7 bases). V dropped 1 base and J dropped 4 bases, with 14 bases sitting between them. This CDR3 spans 15 amino acids. Germline values: CDR1 SQVTM, CDR2 ANQGSEA. Here the CDR3 DNA reads TGCAGCGTTGAAGGGAGAGGGGGGGCATACAATGAGCAGTTCTTC. This gives the protein CSVEGRGGAYNEQFF.

CDR3 DNA: TGTGCCAGTGGAAGACAGGGTGTGGACACCGGGGAGCTGTTTTTT. Its protein product is CASGRQGVDTGELFF. The chain has TRBV19 and TRBJ2-2, with TRBD1 identical over 7 bases. There are 15 residues in the CDR3. The V gene end was trimmed by 8 bases and the J gene end by 3 bases; junction bases not matched to a gene: 9. The germline V gene has CDR1 LNHDA and CDR2 SQIVND (reference sequence).

This clone was counted between two and nine times. CDR3 region: CASSFVAGGTGELFF. CDR3 bases: TGTGCCAGCAGCTTCGTAGCGGGAGGTACCGGGGAGCTGTTTTTT. This chain joins TRBV7-2 and TRBJ2-2; 10 bases align to TRBD2. The trim removed 3 bases at V and 5 bases at J, leaving 3 bases unmatched. The CDR3 extends over 15 amino acids. Germline CDR1 SGHTA, CDR2 FQGNSA.